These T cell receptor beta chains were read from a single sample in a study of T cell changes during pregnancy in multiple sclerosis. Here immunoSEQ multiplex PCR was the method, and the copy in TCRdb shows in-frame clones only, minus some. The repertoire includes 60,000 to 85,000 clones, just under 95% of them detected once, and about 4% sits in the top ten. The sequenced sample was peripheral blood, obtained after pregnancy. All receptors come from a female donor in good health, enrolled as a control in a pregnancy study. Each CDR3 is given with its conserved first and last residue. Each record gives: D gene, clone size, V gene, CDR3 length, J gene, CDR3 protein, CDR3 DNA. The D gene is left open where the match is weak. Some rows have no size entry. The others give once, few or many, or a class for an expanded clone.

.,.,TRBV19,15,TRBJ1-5,CASSTDRRGTQPQHF,TGTGCCAGTAGCACAGACCGAAGGGGCACGCAGCCCCAGCATTTT
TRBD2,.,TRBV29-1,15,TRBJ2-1,CSVIQSGFNLAGDLF,TGCAGCGTGATCCAATCAGGCTTTAATTTAGCGGGGGACCTCTTC
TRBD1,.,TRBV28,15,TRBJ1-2,CASRRPVEGARGYTF,TGTGCCAGCAGACGCCCGGTGGAGGGGGCGCGGGGCTACACCTTC
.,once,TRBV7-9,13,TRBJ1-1,CASSLPYNTEAFF,TGTGCCAGCAGCTTACCGTATAACACTGAAGCTTTCTTT
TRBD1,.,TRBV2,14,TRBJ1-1,CASRLRQGTAEAFF,TGTGCCAGCAGGTTAAGACAGGGGACGGCTGAAGCTTTCTTT
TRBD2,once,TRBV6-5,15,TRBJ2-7,CASSSAGTSNYEQYF,TGTGCCAGCAGTTCCGCCGGGACTAGCAACTACGAGCAGTACTTC
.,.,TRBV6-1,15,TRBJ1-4,CASSVAGNRGEKLFF,TGTGCCAGCAGTGTAGCGGGAAATAGGGGTGAAAAACTGTTTTTT
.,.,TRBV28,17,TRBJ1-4,CASSPDPGRTTNEKLFF,TGTGCCAGCAGCCCCGATCCAGGGAGGACGACTAATGAAAAACTGTTTTTT
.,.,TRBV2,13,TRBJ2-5,CASRPTDKETQYF,TGTGCCAGCAGGCCGACTGATAAAGAGACCCAGTACTTC
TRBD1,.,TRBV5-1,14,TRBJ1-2,CASSTGQGAMGYTF,TGCGCCAGCAGCACGGGACAGGGGGCTATGGGCTACACCTTC
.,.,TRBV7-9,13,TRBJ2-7,CASSGGHSYEQYF,TGTGCCAGCAGCGGAGGTCATTCCTACGAGCAGTACTTC
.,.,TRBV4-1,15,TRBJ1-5,CASSQPPGGNQPQHF,TGCGCCAGCAGCCAACCTCCAGGGGGCAATCAGCCCCAGCATTTT
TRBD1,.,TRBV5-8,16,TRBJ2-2,CASSLARTGGIGELFF,TGTGCCAGCAGCTTGGCCCGAACAGGGGGAATCGGGGAGCTGTTTTTT
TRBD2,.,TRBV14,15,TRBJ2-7,CASSHLAGGTYEQYF,TGTGCCAGCAGCCACCTAGCGGGCGGTACCTACGAGCAGTACTTC
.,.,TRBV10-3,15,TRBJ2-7,CAIRGEAGGRYEQYF,TGTGCCATCAGGGGGGAGGCAGGGGGGCGCTACGAGCAGTACTTC
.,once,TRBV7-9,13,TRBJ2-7,CASSLVGAYEQYF,TGTGCCAGCAGCTTAGTCGGAGCCTACGAGCAGTACTTC
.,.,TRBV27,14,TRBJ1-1,CASSLDDRNTEAFF,TGTGCCAGCAGCCTCGACGACAGGAACACTGAAGCTTTCTTT
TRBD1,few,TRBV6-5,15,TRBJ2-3,CASSYGTGGADTQYF,TGTGCCAGCAGTTACGGGACAGGGGGCGCAGATACGCAGTATTTT
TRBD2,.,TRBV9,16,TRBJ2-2,CASSVLGTSGTGELFF,TGTGCCAGCAGCGTACTAGGGACTAGCGGAACCGGGGAGCTGTTTTTT
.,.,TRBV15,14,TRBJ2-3,CATSMFGGADTQYF,TGTGCCACCAGCATGTTCGGGGGAGCAGATACGCAGTATTTT
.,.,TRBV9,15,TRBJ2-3,CASSTLRGETDTQYF,TGTGCCAGCAGCACCCTCCGCGGCGAGACAGATACGCAGTATTTT
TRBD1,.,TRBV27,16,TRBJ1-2,CASSFGRTGRVDGYTF,TGTGCCAGCAGTTTCGGCAGGACAGGGCGTGTTGATGGCTACACCTTC
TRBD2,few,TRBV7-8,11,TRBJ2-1,CASSNREAQFF,TGTGCCAGCAGCAATCGGGAGGCGCAGTTCTTC
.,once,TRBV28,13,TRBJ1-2,CASRVFLGNGYTF,TGTGCCAGCAGAGTTTTCCTCGGGAATGGCTACACCTTC
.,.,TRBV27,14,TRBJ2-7,CASSWSGRAYEQYF,TGTGCCAGCAGTTGGAGCGGTAGAGCCTACGAGCAGTACTTC
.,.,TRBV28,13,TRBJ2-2,CASRVYGTGELFF,TGTGCCAGCAGGGTGTACGGCACCGGGGAGCTGTTTTTT
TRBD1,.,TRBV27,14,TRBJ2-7,CASSSWTGSYEQYF,TGTGCCAGCAGTTCTTGGACAGGCTCCTACGAGCAGTACTTC
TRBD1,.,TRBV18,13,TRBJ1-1,CASSPDREAEAFF,TGTGCCAGCTCACCTGACAGGGAGGCTGAAGCTTTCTTT
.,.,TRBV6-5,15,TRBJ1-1,CASSTRPDGSTEAFF,TGTGCCAGCAGTACACGACCGGATGGGAGCACTGAAGCTTTCTTT
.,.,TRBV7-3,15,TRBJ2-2,CASSLLGQNTGELFF,TGTGCCAGCAGCTTACTAGGACAGAACACCGGGGAGCTGTTTTTT
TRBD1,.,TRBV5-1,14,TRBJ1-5,CASSLAGQNQPQHF,TGCGCCAGCAGCTTGGCGGGACAGAATCAGCCCCAGCATTTT
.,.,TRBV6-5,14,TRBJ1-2,CATLTGHNRYGYTF,TGTGCCACCTTGACAGGCCATAATCGGTATGGCTACACCTTC
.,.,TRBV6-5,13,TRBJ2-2,CASSYQNTGELFF,TGTGCCAGCAGTTACCAGAACACCGGGGAGCTGTTTTTT
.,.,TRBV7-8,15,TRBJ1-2,CASSPRTDFTYGYTF,TGTGCCAGCAGCCCCCGGACAGATTTCACCTATGGCTACACCTTC
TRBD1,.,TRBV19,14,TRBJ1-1,CASSIVDRGTEAFF,TGTGCCAGTAGTATAGTTGACAGGGGCACTGAAGCTTTCTTT
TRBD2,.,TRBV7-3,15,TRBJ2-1,CASSLAGDNHNEQFF,TGTGCCAGCAGCTTAGCGGGAGATAACCACAATGAGCAGTTCTTC
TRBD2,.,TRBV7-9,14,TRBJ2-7,CASSVAGGPSKQYF,TGTGCCAGCAGCGTGGCGGGGGGCCCATCCAAGCAGTACTTC
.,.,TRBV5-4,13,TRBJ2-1,CASSLRTDNEQFF,TGTGCCAGCAGCTTGAGGACTGACAATGAGCAGTTCTTC
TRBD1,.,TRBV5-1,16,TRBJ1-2,CASSLAGQGAYYGYTF,TGCGCCAGCAGCTTGGCCGGACAGGGGGCCTACTATGGCTACACCTTC
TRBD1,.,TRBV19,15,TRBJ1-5,CASSIEGTGYQPQHF,TGTGCCAGTAGTATAGAAGGGACAGGGTACCAGCCCCAGCATTTT
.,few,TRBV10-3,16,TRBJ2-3,CAISAPPGGTGDTQYF,TGTGCCATCAGTGCCCCGCCGGGCGGGACTGGGGATACGCAGTATTTT
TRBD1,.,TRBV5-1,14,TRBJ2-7,CASSLGQGPYEQYF,TGCGCCAGCAGCTTGGGACAGGGGCCCTACGAGCAGTACTTC